These T cell receptor beta chains were read from a single sample in a study of T cell repertoires in cytomegalovirus infection. Each CDR3 protein is one row after TCRdb ran MiXCR on the reads. This table has 200,000 to 250,000 distinct CDR3 sequences, roughly an eighth appearing once. The specimen was PBMCs. These receptors were collected from a human donor in good health (CMV status not recorded). Some clones in this sample may be carry-over from other donors' samples. Both conserved end residues are part of each CDR3. The order of the fields is D gene, J gene, V gene, clone size, CDR3 protein, CDR3 DNA. D genes are given only for firm matches. The size entry is marked missing in some rows and otherwise reads once, few, many or a size class.

TRBD2 | TRBJ2-2 | TRBV7-3 | many | CASSFSGGETGELFF | TGTGCCAGCAGCTTTTCGGGAGGAGAAACCGGGGAGCTGTTTTTT
NA | TRBJ2-2 | TRBV6-5 | many | CASSYSGGGAGELFF | TGTGCCAGCAGTTACTCTGGAGGGGGCGCCGGGGAGCTGTTTTTT
NA | TRBJ1-5 | TRBV29-1 | NA | CSVSDATGQPQHF | TGCAGCGTAAGCGATGCCACGGGACAGCCCCAGCATTTT
TRBD2 | TRBJ2-3 | TRBV20-1 | few | CSASHRRQSAGVSMTDTQYF | TGCAGTGCTAGCCACCGACGACAGTCAGCGGGAGTATCGATGACAGATACGCAGTATTTT
TRBD1 | TRBJ1-2 | TRBV7-9 | few | CASSEQGNYGYTF | TGTGCCAGCAGCGAACAGGGGAACTATGGCTACACCTTC
TRBD2 | TRBJ2-7 | TRBV5-1 | many | CASSLEASGPGDEQYF | TGCGCCAGCAGCTTGGAGGCTAGCGGGCCCGGGGACGAGCAGTACTTC
NA | TRBJ2-2 | TRBV7-3 | many | CASSSGANTGELFF | TGTGCCAGCAGCTCGGGCGCGAACACCGGGGAGCTGTTTTTT
NA | TRBJ2-1 | TRBV28 | many | CASSLSPGNEQFF | TGTGCCAGCAGTTTATCCCCGGGAAATGAGCAGTTCTTC
NA | TRBJ2-3 | TRBV7-9 | NA | CASSPGAGISDTQYF | TGTGCCAGCAGCCCAGGGGCAGGGATCTCAGATACGCAGTATTTT
TRBD2 | TRBJ2-1 | TRBV6-2/TRBV6-3 | many | CASSYSLGRGDYNEQFF | TGTGCCAGCAGTTACTCCTTAGGACGGGGGGACTACAATGAGCAGTTCTTC
TRBD2 | TRBJ2-7 | TRBV20-1 | NA | CSARGLAGGIYSYEQYF | TGCAGTGCTAGGGGACTAGCGGGGGGCATATACTCCTACGAGCAGTACTTC
NA | TRBJ2-7 | TRBV10-3 | NA | CAISEDRTDEQYF | TGTGCCATCAGTGAGGACAGGACCGACGAGCAGTACTTC
TRBD1 | TRBJ2-1 | TRBV19 | many | CASSMSWTGGDEQFF | TGTGCCAGTAGTATGAGTTGGACAGGGGGCGATGAGCAGTTCTTC
TRBD1 | TRBJ2-7 | TRBV7-9 | many | CASSGTVVSYEQYF | TGTGCCAGCAGCGGGACAGTCGTCTCCTACGAGCAGTACTTC
TRBD2 | TRBJ2-5 | TRBV19 | few | CASSISSGETQYF | TGTGCCAGTAGTATTTCTAGCGGGGAGACCCAGTACTTC
NA | TRBJ2-2 | TRBV28 | many | CASSSYGVAKKPGELFF | TGTGCCAGCAGTTCTTATGGGGTAGCCAAAAAACCCGGGGAGCTGTTTTTT
NA | TRBJ2-1 | TRBV7-9 | NA | CASSLVVSHNEQFF | TGTGCCAGCAGCTTAGTGGTTTCACACAATGAGCAGTTCTTC
NA | TRBJ2-5 | TRBV20-1 | NA | CSAFPQGRYQETQYF | TGCAGTGCCTTTCCCCAAGGGAGATACCAAGAGACCCAGTACTTC
TRBD2 | TRBJ2-5 | TRBV7-2 | many | CASSLEASGSWRETQYF | TGTGCCAGCAGCTTAGAGGCTAGCGGGAGTTGGAGGGAGACCCAGTACTTC
NA | TRBJ2-7 | TRBV7-9 | NA | CASSLADVYEQYF | TGTGCCAGCAGCTTAGCGGACGTCTACGAGCAGTACTTC
TRBD2 | TRBJ2-7 | TRBV7-3 | many | CASSLSGLAGTEQYF | TGTGCCAGCAGCCTCTCCGGACTAGCGGGAACCGAGCAGTACTTC
NA | TRBJ1-6 | TRBV2 | many | CASSDLSYNSPLHF | TGTGCCAGCAGTGATCTGAGTTATAATTCACCCCTCCACTTT
NA | TRBJ2-6 | TRBV14 | few | CASSPRLSSGANVLTF | TGTGCCAGCAGCCCACGTTTGAGCTCTGGGGCCAACGTCCTGACTTTC
NA | TRBJ2-5 | TRBV19 | few | CASSIGRGQETQYF | TGTGCCAGTAGTATAGGTCGGGGTCAGGAGACCCAGTACTTC
NA | TRBJ1-1 | TRBV19 | few | CASSMRWAAFF | TGTGCCAGTAGTATGCGCTGGGCAGCTTTCTTT
TRBD2 | TRBJ2-7 | TRBV6-2/TRBV6-3 | many | CASSPFGSGRERSSYEQYF | TGTGCCAGCAGTCCATTCGGTAGCGGGAGGGAGCGGAGCTCCTACGAGCAGTACTTC
NA | TRBJ2-5 | TRBV14 | NA | CASSEGLGLRQETQYF | TGTGCCAGCAGCGAGGGCCTGGGACTCCGACAAGAGACCCAGTACTTC
TRBD1 | TRBJ1-4 | TRBV20-1 | NA | CSAREWAGGAKNEKLFF | TGCAGTGCTAGAGAGTGGGCAGGGGGAGCGAAGAATGAAAAACTGTTTTTT
TRBD1 | TRBJ1-2 | TRBV19 | NA | CASSTPTGGSHYGYTF | TGTGCCAGTAGTACCCCGACAGGGGGATCTCACTATGGCTACACCTTC
TRBD2 | TRBJ2-2 | TRBV5-4 | many | CASSLGLAGGHTGELFF | TGTGCCAGCAGCTTAGGACTAGCGGGAGGTCACACCGGGGAGCTGTTTTTT
TRBD1 | TRBJ1-1 | TRBV5-6 | NA | CASSSRGTGKATEAFF | TGTGCCAGCAGTTCTAGAGGGACAGGGAAAGCAACTGAAGCTTTCTTT
NA | TRBJ1-2 | TRBV7-3 | few | CASSGGVDGYTF | TGTGCCAGCAGCGGGGGGGTAGATGGCTACACCTTC
TRBD2 | TRBJ2-1 | TRBV7-2 | many | CASSLNGGRGNEQFF | TGTGCCAGCAGCTTAAACGGCGGGAGGGGAAATGAGCAGTTCTTC
NA | TRBJ1-2 | TRBV7-9 | many | CASSPSGEANYGYTF | TGTGCCAGCAGCCCCTCAGGGGAAGCTAACTATGGCTACACCTTC
NA | TRBJ1-2 | TRBV6-8 | NA | CASSQRGADRSVYEGYTF | TGTGCCAGCAGCCAGCGGGGTGCCGATCGTTCCGTCTATGAGGGCTACACCTTC
TRBD2 | TRBJ2-1 | TRBV7-7 | many | CASSLSGSDDEQFF | TGTGCCAGCAGCCTTAGCGGGAGTGACGATGAGCAGTTCTTC
NA | TRBJ1-5 | TRBV7-2 | many | CASSLQGLGQPQHF | TGTGCCAGCAGCTTACAGGGGCTAGGGCAGCCCCAGCATTTT
NA | TRBJ1-5 | TRBV7-2 | many | CASSSSPTGFNQPQHF | TGTGCCAGCAGCTCTTCTCCGACAGGTTTCAATCAGCCCCAGCATTTT
NA | TRBJ1-1 | TRBV6-2/TRBV6-3 | many | CASSYAGGTEAFF | TGTGCCAGCAGTTACGCGGGAGGCACTGAAGCTTTCTTT
NA | TRBJ2-7 | TRBV19 | NA | CASSPRGGDGYEQYF | TGTGCCAGTAGTCCTCGAGGAGGGGACGGTTACGAGCAGTACTTC
NA | TRBJ2-1 | TRBV7-2 | many | CASSFHGPRVSEQFF | TGTGCCAGCAGCTTTCACGGGCCTCGGGTGAGTGAGCAGTTCTTC
NA | TRBJ2-4 | TRBV2 | many | CASAPGDAKNIQYF | TGTGCCAGCGCCCCGGGAGACGCCAAAAACATTCAGTACTTC
TRBD1 | TRBJ1-1 | TRBV12-3/TRBV12-4 | few | CASSRGQGAFTEAFF | TGTGCCAGCAGCCGGGGACAGGGGGCTTTCACTGAAGCTTTCTTT
TRBD2 | TRBJ2-7 | TRBV19 | many | CASSIGQTSGKLDEQYF | TGTGCCAGTAGTATAGGGCAGACTAGCGGGAAGCTTGACGAGCAGTACTTC
TRBD2 | TRBJ2-1 | TRBV7-2 | many | CASSSTSGTYNEQFF | TGTGCCAGCAGTTCCACTAGCGGAACCTACAATGAGCAGTTCTTC
TRBD2 | TRBJ2-5 | TRBV7-2 | many | CASSLASSGETQYF | TGTGCCAGCAGCTTAGCGTCTAGCGGAGAGACCCAGTACTTC